This T cell receptor beta chain comes out of a study of blood T cell repertoires in COVID-19. Study summary: COVID-19 samples collected from the United States, Italy and Spain covered acute and convalescent phases. T cells, B-cell-depleted T cells, or PBMCs supplied cDNA or gDNA.

Only in-frame clones appear in the TCRdb table, and some are missing; sequencing was by immunoSEQ multiplex PCR. The sample yields about 8,300 clones, over 80% seen once. CDR1 SGHRS and CDR2 YFSETQ come from the germline V gene. The CDR3 runs 15 residues. V dropped 1 base and J dropped 3; count of bases not matched to a gene: 5. Sequences were obtained from peripheral blood. The chain recombines TRBV5-1 with TRBJ1-2; 8 nucleotides agree with TRBD1. The TCR sequence derives from a human donor in a cohort sampled during active COVID-19. Here the CDR3 DNA reads TGCGCCAGCAGCTTGTCAGGGGGCACGCACTATGGCTACACCTTC. Its protein is CASSLSGGTHYGYTF.